The 18 T cell receptor beta chains in this list originate from one sample, sequenced in a study of shared clonotypes between healthy human individuals. Naive CD8 populations comprised CD45RO-negative cells positively selected for CCR7, excluding terminally differentiated effector memory CD45RA+ cells. Generated by immunoSEQ multiplex PCR, the TCRdb table keeps only in-frame clones and is missing some. In the table there are about 2.1 million clones, 93% of which are singletons. The sample consisted of naive CD8+ T cells from PBMCs. Receptors originate from a man aged 18-30 years in good health. Some clones in this sample may be carry-over from other donors' samples.

CDR3 amino acids: CASRPTRGSVYEQYF. The CDR3 DNA follows: TGTGCCAGCCGTCCGACCCGAGGGTCAGTCTACGAGCAGTACTTC. The V gene is TRBV27, the J gene TRBJ2-7; TRBD2 is a possible D gene (5 bases). This CDR3 comprises 15 residues. CDR1 and CDR2 (germline): MNHEY, SMNVEV (reference sequence). V was shortened by 8 bases and J by 3 bases, with 20 bases between the two germline ends.

The chain is built from TRBV6-1 and TRBJ1-2; weak D call: TRBD1 (5 bases). In germline, CDR1 is MNHNS, CDR2 SASEGT. V lost 4 bases, J lost 4 bases, and 13 bases lay in between. There are 14 residues in the CDR3. The chain's CDR3 is CASSAWGLGYGYTF. DNA of the CDR3: TGTGCCAGCAGTGCATGGGGCCTGGGCTATGGCTACACCTTC.

The chain has TRBV5-1 and TRBJ2-2; the match to TRBD2 covers 13 bases. Trimming cost V 4 bases and J 4 bases; bases outside gene matches: 10. CDR1 SGHRS and CDR2 YFSETQ come from the germline V gene. This CDR3 has 18 amino acids. The CDR3 DNA reads as TGCGCCAGCAGCGTTAGGACTAGCGGGAGTCGGGGCACCGGGGAGCTGTTTTTT. It encodes CASSVRTSGSRGTGELFF. Drawing the rest from reference TRBV5-1 and TRBJ2-2, the complete variable domain is KAGVTQTPRYLIKTRGQQVTLSCSPISGHRSVSWYQQTPGQGLQFLFEYFSETQRNKGNFPGRFSGRQFSNSRSEMNVSTLELGDSALYLCASSVRTSGSRGTGELFFGEGSRLTVL.

The rearrangement uses TRBV19 and TRBJ2-1; 7 bases map to TRBD2. This CDR3 is built from 13 residues. Germline lookup yields CDR1 LNHDA and CDR2 SQIVND (reference sequence). V gave up 4 bases and J gave up 7 bases; unmatched junction bases: 4. In nucleotides, the CDR3 is TGTGCCAGTAGTAGCGGGAGTCCGAATGAGCAGTTCTTC. Translating it yields CASSSGSPNEQFF.

The CDR3 loop reads CASSVATSGSYEQYF. The CDR3, as DNA: TGTGCCAGCAGCGTAGCAACTAGCGGGAGCTACGAGCAGTACTTC. The J gene is TRBJ2-7, the V gene TRBV9; 11 bases line up with TRBD2. Trimming at V came to 0 bases and at J to 3 bases, leaving 2 bases not matched to a gene. The CDR3 has 15 amino acids. Germline V CDR1 and CDR2: SGDLS, YYNGEE.

The CDR3 nucleotides are TGTGCCAGTACGGACAGAGGAGGGGCGGCTTTCTTT. Its protein is CASTDRGGAAFF. V and J are TRBV19 and TRBJ1-1, with D maybe TRBD1 (6 bases). Trimming stripped 7 bases from V and 11 bases from J, with 17 bases between. The CDR3 length is 12 residues. From germline, CDR1 is LNHDA and CDR2 SQIVND (reference sequence).

The chain carries TRBV4-1 and TRBJ2-7; 9 bases are shared with TRBD1. J gave up 2 bases and V 4 bases, and 6 bases lay outside the gene matches. The germline V gene has CDR1 MGHRA and CDR2 YSYEKL. CDR3 length: 15 amino acids. The CDR3 nucleotides are TGCGCCAGCAGCCGCGCGGGACAGGGAACCTACGAGCAGTACTTC. Translating gives CASSRAGQGTYEQYF.

This chain joins TRBV6-1 and TRBJ1-1, with a tentative D call TRBD1 (5 bases). Germline V gives CDR1 MNHNS, CDR2 SASEGT. V shed 4 bases and J shed 4 bases, with 22 bases lying between them. The length of the CDR3 is 17 residues. DNA of the CDR3: TGTGCCAGCAGTGGAGTCGGGACGACTACTTGGGGCACTGAAGCTTTCTTT. Residues: CASSGVGTTTWGTEAFF.

The chain employs TRBV28 and TRBJ1-4, with a possible D match to TRBD1 (6 bases). The V gene lost 9 bases and the J gene lost 7 bases, with 15 bases spanning the gap. The CDR3 extends over 13 amino acids. The germline gives CDR1 MDHEN, CDR2 SYDVKM. CDR3: CARGDIIGEKLFF. As DNA, the CDR3 is TGTGCCAGAGGGGACATAATCGGTGAAAAACTGTTTTTT. Supplemented by reference TRBV28 and TRBJ1-4, the full variable domain reads DVKVTQSSRYLVKRTGEKVFLECVQDMDHENMFWYRQDPGLGLRLIYFSYDVKMKEKGDIPEGYSVSREKKERFSLILESASTNQTSMYLCARGDIIGEKLFFGSGTQLSVL.

This chain connects TRBV29-1 to TRBJ2-4, with TRBD1 matching over 9 bases. The CDR3 contains 14 residues. Germline V gene data show CDR1 as SQVTM and CDR2 as ANQGSEA. V lost 6 bases, J lost 3 bases, and 6 bases stayed unmatched. The CDR3 coding sequence is TGCAGCGTCGGGACAGGGTGGGACAAAAACATTCAGTACTTC. It specifies CSVGTGWDKNIQYF.

V is TRBV6-5 and J is TRBJ1-1, with D perhaps TRBD1 (6 bases). CDR3 length: 14 amino acids. Deletions cut 3 bases from V and 3 bases from J, with 11 bases between. Per the germline V gene, CDR1 is MNHEY and CDR2 is SVGAGI. Here the CDR3 reads CASSYLKGDTEAFF. CDR3 nucleotide sequence: TGTGCCAGCAGTTATCTAAAGGGGGACACTGAAGCTTTCTTT.

The genes are TRBV18 and TRBJ2-3; 7 bases map to TRBD2. This CDR3 has 16 amino acids. From germline, CDR1 is KGHSH and CDR2 LQKENI. The ends lost 3 bases at V and 2 bases at J; junction bases unmatched: 8. The CDR3 region has the DNA TGTGCCAGCTCACCGTTAGCGCGGGAGAACACAGATACGCAGTATTTT. This translates into CASSPLARENTDTQYF.

This clone was seen more than once but under ten times. The chain has TRBV9 and TRBJ1-1; D is ambiguous. CDR1 SGDLS and CDR2 YYNGEE come from the germline V gene. This CDR3 has 15 amino acids. V was cut by 3 bases and J by 0 bases, with 12 bases left in between. CDR3 in amino acids: CASSEGQLMNTEAFF. The CDR3 DNA is TGTGCCAGCAGCGAGGGTCAGCTCATGAACACTGAAGCTTTCTTT.

The chain is built from TRBV27 and TRBJ1-1, with D maybe TRBD1 (5 bases). Germline CDR1 and CDR2: MNHEY and SMNVEV (reference sequence). This CDR3 spans 13 amino acids. Trimming removed 6 bases from V and 4 bases from J, with 12 bases in between. The DNA of the CDR3 is TGTGCCAGCAGATCCACAGGTTCCACTGAAGCTTTCTTT. Its protein is CASRSTGSTEAFF.

The chain recombines TRBV2 with TRBJ1-1, with 9 bases matching TRBD1. The V gene's germline CDR1 is SNHLY and CDR2 FYNNEI. The V and J ends lost 5 bases and 1 base, in that order; junction bases with no gene match: 8. This CDR3 region has 16 residues. In DNA, the CDR3 is TGTGCCAGCAGTATGAGGGGGACAGGGCCGAACACTGAAGCTTTCTTT. It translates to CASSMRGTGPNTEAFF.

This rearrangement joins TRBV30 to TRBJ1-5, with D uncertain. The CDR3 runs 14 residues. The V and J ends lost 4 bases and 5 bases respectively, with 15 bases between them. Germline CDR1 and CDR2: GTSNPN and SVGIG (reference sequence). The CDR3 sequence is CAWTAGGLDQPQHF. CDR3 DNA sequence: TGTGCCTGGACCGCTGGAGGGTTAGATCAGCCCCAGCATTTT. Drawing the rest from reference TRBV30 and TRBJ1-5, the complete variable domain is SQTIHQWPATLVQPVGSPLSLECTVEGTSNPNLYWYRQAAGRGLQLLFYSVGIGQISSEVPQNLSASRPQDRQFILSSKKLLLSDSGFYLCAWTAGGLDQPQHFGDGTRLSIL.

In DNA, the CDR3 is TGCGCCAGCAGCCTATGGTGGCAGGGGTCTCGCAATGAGCAGTTCTTC. This codes for CASSLWWQGSRNEQFF. V is TRBV4-1 and J is TRBJ2-1; D perhaps matches TRBD1 (6 bases). V lost 4 bases and J lost 6, with 19 bases in between. In germline, CDR1 is MGHRA, CDR2 YSYEKL. The length of the CDR3 is 16 residues.

Comment on this clone: Distinct nucleotide sequences in the sample also encode this CDR3. J is TRBJ1-1 and V is TRBV19, with TRBD1 matching over 7 bases. From germline, CDR1 is LNHDA and CDR2 SQIVND (reference sequence). This CDR3 is 12 amino acids long. Losses at the gene ends were 7 bases for V and 4 bases for J; bases not matched to a gene: 3. Written as DNA, the CDR3 is TGTGCCAGTACAGGGGGGGGCACTGAAGCTTTCTTT. Amino acid sequence: CASTGGGTEAFF.